This TCR beta chain was captured in a study of T and B cells in COVID-19 patients. Study as a whole: Active-infection patients were older, median roughly 65 years, than recovered patients, median approximately 36 years. About 90% of the 20 active-infection patients had comorbidities associated with unfavorable COVID-19 outcome.

Concerning this clonotype itself: No antigen is known for it. Lacking the conserved final phenylalanine or tryptophan, this CDR3 likely reflects a read error.

Study-wide results and limits: Clonality of TRB repertoires was high in active COVID-19; recovery brought above-healthy diversity and richness.

BIOMED2 TRB-A/B primer pools were used in multiplex TRB PCR. From the multiplex PCR reads, TCRdb called clonotypes with MiXCR, one entry per CDR3 protein. The sample holds approximately 690 distinct CDR3 sequences, 29% seen once. Each TRB amplification used roughly 250-550 ng of genomic DNA from blood. This TCR came from a human donor with active COVID-19. Input material: blood.

CDR3 loop: CASSLWTSGSSQETQYS. The CDR3 nucleotides read TGTGCCAGCAGTTTATGGACTAGCGGGAGTAGCCAAGAGACCCAGTACTCC. This sequence joins TRBV28 and TRBJ2-5; 12 positions agree with TRBD2. Losses at the gene ends were 0 bases for V and 1 base for J; bases not matched to a gene: 3. CDR3 length: 17 residues. Germline lookup yields CDR1 MDHEN and CDR2 SYDVKM.